This T cell receptor beta chain was profiled in a study of vaccination effects on CD4 cells after COVID-19. Trimming left V 5 bases short and J 8 bases short, with 13 bases between. The CDR3 loop spans 13 amino acids. Looked up from germline, CDR1 is SGHTA and CDR2 is FQGNSA. Data came from immunoSEQ multiplex PCR; TCRdb stores just in-frame clones and leaves some out. This table holds about 38,000 clones, roughly four fifths found once. On this clone itself: The antigen remains undetermined.

Sequencing was preceded by expansion of antigen-specific CD4+ T cells with viral peptide pools in the ViraFEST assay. On approximately day 9 of culture, CD4+ T cells were separated out. Each participant was administered two doses of either the BNT162b2 or the mRNA-1273 vaccine. This sequence joins TRBV7-2 and TRBJ2-1; D remains ambiguous. The origin of this receptor is a human donor who received a COVID-19 vaccine. Some clones in this sample may be carry-over from other donors' samples. The sequenced sample was CD4+ T cells from PBMCs cultured with HCoV-NL63 spike peptides, obtained after COVID-19 vaccination. The CDR3 DNA follows: TGTGCCAGCAGCCGGAATACAGACTATGAGCAGTTCTTC. The encoded protein is CASSRNTDYEQFF.